A selection of T cell receptor beta chains follows, all from one sample in a study of blood T cells in healthy people across ages. TCRdb re-called the 5' RACE reads through MiXCR, storing one row per CDR3 protein. The table has around 800,000 distinct CDR3 sequences, 46% seen once. Material for sequencing was blood. These receptor sequences come from a man older than 75 in good health. The CDR3 runs from the conserved cysteine through the conserved F or W. The D gene is left open where the match is weak. Size is omitted from some rows. Given values are once, few, many or a class for expanded clones.

J	size	D	V	DNA	CDR3
TRBJ2-3	few	.	TRBV5-1	TGCGCCAGCAGCTTCCCGCAGGATACGCAGTATTTT	CASSFPQDTQYF
TRBJ2-7	few	.	TRBV5-5	TGTGCCAGCAGCCGGACCCCGGAAGGGAGGCCCTACGAGCAGTACTTC	CASSRTPEGRPYEQYF
TRBJ1-2	.	.	TRBV15	TGTGCCACCAGCAGAGAACTCCAGGGTGATGGCTACACCTTC	CATSRELQGDGYTF
TRBJ2-5	.	TRBD2	TRBV5-1	TGCGCCAGCAGTCCTCGAAGTAGCGGGCAGGAGACCCAGTACTTC	CASSPRSSGQETQYF
TRBJ2-1	few	TRBD2	TRBV11-2	TGTGCCAGCAGCTCTTCCGGGACTAGCGGGTACAATGAGCAGTTCTTC	CASSSSGTSGYNEQFF
TRBJ2-7	few	TRBD1	TRBV7-9	TGTGCCAGCCCCCGGACTGGGACAGGGGCTTACGAGCAGTACTTC	CASPRTGTGAYEQYF
TRBJ2-5	many	TRBD2	TRBV20-1	TGCAGTGCTAGAACCAGCGGGAAGGGCCAAGAGACCCAGTACTTC	CSARTSGKGQETQYF
TRBJ2-3	.	.	TRBV4-1	TGCGCCAGCAGCCAAGATAGGACAGCTAGCACAGATACGCAGTATTTT	CASSQDRTASTDTQYF
TRBJ2-2	.	.	TRBV12-3/TRBV12-4	TGTGCCAGCAGCACCACTAACGCGGTAAACACCGGGGAGCTGTTTTTT	CASSTTNAVNTGELFF
TRBJ1-1	once	.	TRBV20-1	TGCAGTGCTAGAGAATCTGGGGGTTACACTGAAGCTTTCTTT	CSARESGGYTEAFF
TRBJ2-3	few	.	TRBV12-3/TRBV12-4	TGTGCCAGCAGTTTAGTTCCCCACACAGATACGCAGTATTTT	CASSLVPHTDTQYF
TRBJ2-4	.	.	TRBV6-2/TRBV6-3	TGTGCCAGCAGTTCCTCGATGGAGATTCAGTACTTC	CASSSSMEIQYF
TRBJ1-1	.	.	TRBV6-1	TGTGCCAGCAGTGAATTTGGGGGGATGAACACTGAAGCTTTCTTT	CASSEFGGMNTEAFF
TRBJ2-3	.	.	TRBV27	TGTGCCAGCAGTTTTGGGGCAGGGCCGGGCACAGATACGCAGTATTTT	CASSFGAGPGTDTQYF
TRBJ1-3	.	TRBD1	TRBV7-3	TGTGCCAGCAGCCTCCAACCAGGGGGCTCAGGAGGAACCACCATATATTTT	CASSLQPGGSGGTTIYF
TRBJ2-1	once	TRBD2	TRBV29-1	TGCAGCGTTGAAAATAATAAGCGGGAGGGCCGGATGGCCTACAATGAGCAGTTCTTC	CSVENNKREGRMAYNEQFF
TRBJ2-4	.	.	TRBV2	TGTGCCAGCAGTGGTGTGGGATCTGAGCAGTACTTC	CASSGVGSEQYF
TRBJ2-5	.	TRBD2	TRBV20-1	TGCAGTGCTAGTCCTAGCGGGAGAGTTGAGACCCAGTACTTC	CSASPSGRVETQYF
TRBJ1-1	.	TRBD1	TRBV24-1	TGTGCCACCATGGGGACAGCCCGAGGTTTGAACACTGAAGCTTTCTTT	CATMGTARGLNTEAFF
TRBJ1-6	.	.	TRBV6-5	TGTGCCAGCAGGCTCGACAGGAATTCACCCCTCCACTTT	CASRLDRNSPLHF
TRBJ1-2	few	.	TRBV29-1	TGCAGCGCTAGGGACCAAAGAAGCTATGGCTACACCTTC	CSARDQRSYGYTF
TRBJ2-1	many	TRBD2	TRBV7-3	TGTGCCAGCAGCCAGACTAGCGGGAGTTTCGATGAGCAGTTCTTC	CASSQTSGSFDEQFF
TRBJ1-1	.	TRBD1	TRBV7-2	TGTGCCTTACAGGGGGGGAACACTGAAGCTTTCTTT	CALQGGNTEAFF
TRBJ2-7	.	.	TRBV5-1	TGCGCCAGCAGCTTGGGCAGCATGCCCTACGAGCAGTACTTC	CASSLGSMPYEQYF
TRBJ2-3	.	.	TRBV20-1	TGCAGTGCTAGAGATCGTGTTAGCCCAGATACGCAGTATTTT	CSARDRVSPDTQYF
TRBJ2-5	.	.	TRBV20-1	TGCAGTGCTAGATCAGATAGGGAGACCCAGTACTTC	CSARSDRETQYF
TRBJ2-6	few	TRBD1	TRBV12-3/TRBV12-4	TGTGCCAGCAGTTTAGCCCAGGGGGCTGGGGCCAACGTCCTGACTTTC	CASSLAQGAGANVLTF
TRBJ2-3	.	.	TRBV9	TGTGCCAGCAGTTTCTCGGTGGCGTACCCAGATACGCGGTATTTT	CASSFSVAYPDTRYF
TRBJ2-7	few	TRBD2	TRBV28	TGTGCCAGCAGTTTATATGGGGCGGGGGTGCACTACGAGCAGTACTTC	CASSLYGAGVHYEQYF
TRBJ2-3	.	TRBD2	TRBV13	TGTGCCAGCAACTCGGGGGGTGGTCCAGATACGCAGTATTTT	CASNSGGGPDTQYF
TRBJ2-5	.	TRBD2	TRBV9	TGTGCCAGCAGCGTTGGGACTAATGATGAGACCCAGTACTTC	CASSVGTNDETQYF
TRBJ2-5	once	TRBD2	TRBV18	TGTGCCAGCTCACGTCGCTGGGAGGGCCTAGGAGAGACCCAGTACTTC	CASSRRWEGLGETQYF
TRBJ2-7	.	TRBD2	TRBV11-2	TGTGCCAGCAGCTTAGGCACTAGCGGGGACCCTTACGAGCAGTACTTC	CASSLGTSGDPYEQYF
TRBJ2-4	.	.	TRBV6-5	TGTGCCAGCAGTTACGGTAGACATGCCCGTTTAGCCAAAAACATTCAGTACTTC	CASSYGRHARLAKNIQYF
TRBJ2-7	.	TRBD2	TRBV10-3	TGTGCCAGCCTAGGCGGGGGGACTGTTGGACTAGTAAATGAGCAGTACTTC	CASLGGGTVGLVNEQYF
TRBJ2-5	few	TRBD1	TRBV29-1	TGCAGCGTTGCCCGAGGGACAGGCCCGGGGGAGCAGTACTTC	CSVARGTGPGEQYF
TRBJ2-3	few	TRBD2	TRBV7-3	TGTGCCAGCAGCTCAGCGGGGGCCACAGATACGCAGTATTTT	CASSSAGATDTQYF
TRBJ2-5	.	TRBD1	TRBV7-8	TGTGTCAGCAGCTTGAAGCAGAGGACAGGACAAGAGACCCAGTACTTC	CVSSLKQRTGQETQYF
TRBJ2-1	once	TRBD2	TRBV4-3	TGCGCCAGCAGCCAAGCCGGGAGGTCATACAATGAGCAGTTCTTC	CASSQAGRSYNEQFF
TRBJ1-1	.	.	TRBV20-1	TGCAGTGCTAAAGATACGGACGTTAACACTGAAGCTTTCTTT	CSAKDTDVNTEAFF